This paragraph covers one TCR beta chain sequence. The data were taken from a study of blood T cell repertoires in COVID-19. Study background: COVID-19 samples collected from the United States, Italy and Spain covered acute and convalescent phases. T cells, B-cell-depleted T cells, or PBMCs provided the cDNA or gDNA that served as material.

CDR3 length: 14 amino acids. Looked up from germline, CDR1 is MDHEN and CDR2 is SYDVKM. J lost 10 bases, V lost 5 bases, and 6 bases had no gene match. As processed by the authors: Scientists estimated how many nucleated cells there were by amplifying reference gene primers. Produced via immunoSEQ multiplex PCR; TCRdb's table is partial and in-frame only. The D gene and trimming were derived from the DNA, and the V and J assignments and clone size from that table. This sample has roughly 150,000 clones, with approximately 91% found just once. The rearrangement joins TRBV28 to TRBJ1-6, with 9 positions matching TRBD1. The receptor comes from a woman in her 70s with acute or convalescent COVID-19. Specimen: peripheral blood. The CDR3 DNA sequence: TGTGCCAGCAGTACCGGGACAGGGTGGTCACCCCTCCACTTT. Its translation: CASSTGTGWSPLHF.